This entry is about one T cell receptor (beta chain). Its antigen remains unidentified. There are no base qualities to consult, and no much larger clone falls within one base. This specimen belongs to a study of T cell responses to AZD1222 COVID-19 vaccine (dated by TCRdb to the early 2020s). In terms of the full investigation: AZD1222 recipients with second doses at about 4 weeks or about 12 weeks were pooled, because spike-specific TCR depth and breadth did not differ between schedules. A total of just over 230 trial participants underwent TCR sequencing, of whom 207 received two doses of AZD1222 and some 25 received two doses of the MenACWY control vaccine. Trial participants were enrolled by age into subgroups of 18-55, 56-69 and 70-plus years, and 148, 28 and 57 TCR-sequenced participants, respectively, were included in these subgroups. The paper's findings and limits, for the study overall: After two AZD1222 doses, spike-specific TCR breadth and depth were significantly higher than at day 0 and than in MenACWY recipients. The 56-69-year group was small, and its depth increase did not reach significance, likely because of low power. Only six AZD1222 recipients were SARS-CoV-2 seropositive at baseline, limiting conclusions about previously exposed vaccinees. CD4 TCRs associated with the vaccine covered the entire spike protein, and the dominant responses were in regions 160-218 and 743-854. Because no samples from the day 14 peak response were available, repertoires could be characterized only after the peak T cell response. Participants were mostly white British, with more females than males. The authors suggested clonal diversity may have been underestimated. Epitopes outside the regions mutated in the B.1.351 and B.1.1.7 variants were reportedly recognized by nearly half of the unique spike-specific TCRs.

The time point label of this sample denotes: baseline before first vaccination. Vaccinee samples were obtained from the UK trials COV001 and COV002, which included a single-blind randomized controlled phase 2/3 trial of AZD1222 (ChAdOx1 nCoV-19) in healthy adults. For TCRbeta chain sequencing, PBMC samples from trial participants were taken at day 0 and at day 28 after the second dose. The CDR3 regions of human TCRbeta chains were analyzed by immunosequencing. In the authors' own workflow: TCRs in the repertoires were matched against a reference library of SARS-CoV-2-specific TCRs that had been generated with the MIRA antigen-specificity platform. Breadth was defined as the fraction of unique TCRs that were SARS-CoV-2-associated. Depth was defined as the fraction of total T cells that were SARS-CoV-2-associated. Using the MIRA data, each spike-specific TCR was mapped to the spike region that the TCR reacts to and placed in a CD4 or CD8 class. Log10-transformed breadth and depth values were compared by one-way ANOVA with Sidak's multiple comparisons tests. TCRdb carries this immuneACCESS record with in-frame sequences only. Its versions omit some clonotypes, under half of them owing to an unresolved V gene in the studies checked, with the rest unexplained. Clonal size and the V and J genes are those of that table, whereas D and trimming came from the DNA. This sample holds just under 55,000 clones; about 85% were observed only once. The ten largest clonotypes hold 3% to 4.5% of the sample.

The junction carries 16 bases between V and J, which are trimmed by 5 bases and 6 bases respectively. The germline V gene (reference sequence) specifies SSHAT as CDR1 and FNYEAQ as CDR2. The CDR3 goes from the cysteine to the phenylalanine over 15 residues. Only CDR3 DNA remains: 45 bases, in frame from the first base. Material: peripheral blood, obtained on day 0 of AZD1222 vaccination. Recombination joined TRBV7-7 with TRBJ2-2, with the D gene not clear enough to name. The receptor was isolated from an adult in good health. The CDR3 protein sequence reads: CASSPIVASPGELFF. The sequenced DNA is TGTGCCAGCAGCCCCATAGTGGCTAGTCCCGGGGAGCTGTTTTTT.